One T cell receptor beta chain is described in this entry. The antigen remains undetermined. Germline CDR1 ENHRY, CDR2 SYGVKD. This CDR3 region has 13 residues. V dropped 2 bases and J dropped 7 bases, with 11 bases sitting between them. The source of the sample is a study of graft-versus-host responses after intestinal transplantation. Overall study: Every one of the recipients received anti-thymocyte globulin induction and afterwards took tacrolimus and steroids for roughly 3 years.

Assay used: immunoSEQ multiplex PCR; TCRdb lists only in-frame clones, some missing. The data show about 100,000 clones, over 75% seen once. This TCR derives from a human donor who was the organ donor for an intestinal transplant. The input for sequencing was unstimulated CD4+ T cells sorted from spleen or lymph node cells, taken before transplant. The chain couples TRBV10-3 to TRBJ1-2, with D perhaps TRBD1 (5 bases). CDR3 residues: CAISEGGVGGYTF. The CDR3 nucleotides read TGTGCCATCAGTGAGGGGGGAGTAGGTGGCTACACCTTC.